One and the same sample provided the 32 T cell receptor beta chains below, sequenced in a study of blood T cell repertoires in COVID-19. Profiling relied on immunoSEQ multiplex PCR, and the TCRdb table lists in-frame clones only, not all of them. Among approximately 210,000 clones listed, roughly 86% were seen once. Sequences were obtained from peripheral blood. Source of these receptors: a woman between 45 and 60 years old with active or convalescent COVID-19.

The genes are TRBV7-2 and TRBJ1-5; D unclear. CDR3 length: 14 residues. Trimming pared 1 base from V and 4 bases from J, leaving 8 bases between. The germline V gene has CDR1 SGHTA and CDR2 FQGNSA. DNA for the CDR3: TGTGCCAGCAGCTTAGGATCGCTAAATCAGCCCCAGCATTTT. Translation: CASSLGSLNQPQHF. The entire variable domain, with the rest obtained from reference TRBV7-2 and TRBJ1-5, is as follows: GAGVSQSPSNKVTEKGKDVELRCDPISGHTALYWYRQSLGQGLEFLIYFQGNSAPDKSGLPSDRFSAERTGGSVSTLTIQRTQQEDSAVYLCASSLGSLNQPQHFGDGTRLSIL.

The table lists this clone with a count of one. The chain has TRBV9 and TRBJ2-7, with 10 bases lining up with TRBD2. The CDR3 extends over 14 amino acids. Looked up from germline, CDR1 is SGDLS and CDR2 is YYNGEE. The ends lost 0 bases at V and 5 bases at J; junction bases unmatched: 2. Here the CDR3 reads CASSVATSGNEQYF. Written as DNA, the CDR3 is TGTGCCAGCAGCGTAGCTACTAGCGGGAACGAGCAGTACTTC.

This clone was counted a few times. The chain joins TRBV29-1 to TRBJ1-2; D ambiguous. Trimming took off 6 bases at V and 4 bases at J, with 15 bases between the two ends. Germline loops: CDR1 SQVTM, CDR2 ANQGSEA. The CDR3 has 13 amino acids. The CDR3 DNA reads TGCAGCGTCAACCGGGATATCACCTATGGCTACACCTTC. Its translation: CSVNRDITYGYTF.

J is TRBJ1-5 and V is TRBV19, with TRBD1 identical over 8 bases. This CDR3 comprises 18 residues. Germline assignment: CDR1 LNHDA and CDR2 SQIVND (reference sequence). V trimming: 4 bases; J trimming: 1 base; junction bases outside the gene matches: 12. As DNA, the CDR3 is TGTGCCAGTAGTACCCGACAGGGGTTCCTACTCAGCAATCAGCCCCAGCATTTT. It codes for CASSTRQGFLLSNQPQHF.

CDR3: CASSFVGADTQYF. The CDR3 DNA is TGTGCCAGCAGTTTCGTCGGAGCAGATACGCAGTATTTT. This sequence joins TRBV12-3 or TRBV12-4 and TRBJ2-3; D call uncertain. Trimming left V 3 bases short and J 4 bases short, with 8 bases between. The CDR3 has 13 amino acids.

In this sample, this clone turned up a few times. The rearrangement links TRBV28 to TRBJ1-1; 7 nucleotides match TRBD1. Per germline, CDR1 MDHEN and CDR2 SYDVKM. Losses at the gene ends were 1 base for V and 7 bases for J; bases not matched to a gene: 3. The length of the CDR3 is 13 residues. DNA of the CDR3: TGTGCCAGCAGTTTATCCCGACAGGGTGAAGCTTTCTTT. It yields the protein CASSLSRQGEAFF.

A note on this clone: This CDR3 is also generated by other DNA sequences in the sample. This chain's CDR3 is CASSQGLSNQPQHF. The CDR3 bases are TGTGCCAGCAGCCAGGGCCTCTCGAATCAGCCCCAGCATTTT. The V and J genes are TRBV3-1 (or the pseudogene TRBV3-2) and TRBJ1-5; unclear D gene. The CDR3 sequence is 14 residues long. In germline, CDR1 is LGHDT, CDR2 YNNKEL (reference sequence). V shed 3 bases and J shed 4 bases, with 10 bases lying between them.

CDR3 sequence: CASSPAGQGGGYGYTF. The CDR3 nucleotides are TGTGCCAGCAGCCCCGCTGGACAGGGCGGTGGCTATGGCTACACCTTC. The chain combines TRBV6-6 with TRBJ1-2, with 8 bases identical to TRBD1. The CDR3 extends over 16 amino acids. CDR1 and CDR2 (germline): MNHNY, SVGAGI (reference sequence). J lost 4 bases, V lost 6 bases, and 13 bases had no gene match.

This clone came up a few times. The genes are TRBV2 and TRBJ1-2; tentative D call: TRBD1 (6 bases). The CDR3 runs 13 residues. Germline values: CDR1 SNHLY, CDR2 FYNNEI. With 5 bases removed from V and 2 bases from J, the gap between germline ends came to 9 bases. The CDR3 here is CASSRQDNYGYTF. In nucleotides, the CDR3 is TGTGCCAGCAGTCGACAGGACAACTATGGCTACACCTTC.

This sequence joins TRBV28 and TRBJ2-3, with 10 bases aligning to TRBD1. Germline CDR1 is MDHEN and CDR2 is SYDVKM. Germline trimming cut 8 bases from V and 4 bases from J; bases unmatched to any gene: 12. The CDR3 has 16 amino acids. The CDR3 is CASGSLGDRGSDTQYF. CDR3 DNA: TGTGCCAGCGGCTCCCTGGGGGACAGGGGCTCAGATACGCAGTATTTT.

This CDR3 reads CASRVEGASGNTIYF. The CDR3 bases are TGTGCCAGCAGAGTCGAGGGGGCCTCTGGAAACACCATATATTTT. The rearrangement uses TRBV28 and TRBJ1-3; 7 bases map to TRBD1. Germline loops: CDR1 MDHEN, CDR2 SYDVKM. This CDR3 contains 15 residues. After removal of 6 bases from V and 0 bases from J, the junction contained 5 bases not matched to a gene.

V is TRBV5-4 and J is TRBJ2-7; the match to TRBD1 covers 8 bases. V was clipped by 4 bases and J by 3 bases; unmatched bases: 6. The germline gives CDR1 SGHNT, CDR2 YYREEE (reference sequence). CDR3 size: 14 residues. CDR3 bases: TGTGCCAGCAGCCAAAGACAGGGGAGCTACGAGCAGTACTTC. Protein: CASSQRQGSYEQYF.

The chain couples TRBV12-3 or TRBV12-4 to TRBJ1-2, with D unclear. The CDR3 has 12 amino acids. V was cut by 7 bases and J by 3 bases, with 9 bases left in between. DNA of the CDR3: TGTGCCAGCACTGCCCGGGACTATGGCTACACCTTC. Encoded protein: CASTARDYGYTF.

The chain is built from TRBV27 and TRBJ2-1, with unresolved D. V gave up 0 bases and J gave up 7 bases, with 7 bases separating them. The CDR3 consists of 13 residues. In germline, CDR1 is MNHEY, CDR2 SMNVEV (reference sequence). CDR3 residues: CASSLSSGNEQFF. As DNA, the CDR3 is TGTGCCAGCAGTTTATCGTCCGGGAATGAGCAGTTCTTC.

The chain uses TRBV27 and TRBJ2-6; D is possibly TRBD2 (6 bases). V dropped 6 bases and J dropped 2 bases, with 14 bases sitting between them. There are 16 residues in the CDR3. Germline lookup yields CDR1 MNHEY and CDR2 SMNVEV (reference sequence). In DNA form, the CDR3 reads TGTGCCAGCAGCCGCAGGGACTTGGCTGGGGCCAACGTCCTGACTTTC. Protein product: CASSRRDLAGANVLTF.

The chain's CDR3 is CASSPLRVEQSNQPQHF. The CDR3 DNA is TGTGCCAGCTCACCTCTCAGGGTTGAACAAAGCAATCAGCCCCAGCATTTT. The V gene is TRBV18, the J gene TRBJ1-5, with TRBD1 as a possible D gene (5 bases). Trimming stripped 3 bases from V and 1 base from J, with 16 bases between. The CDR3 runs to 17 residues. The germline gives CDR1 KGHSH, CDR2 LQKENI.

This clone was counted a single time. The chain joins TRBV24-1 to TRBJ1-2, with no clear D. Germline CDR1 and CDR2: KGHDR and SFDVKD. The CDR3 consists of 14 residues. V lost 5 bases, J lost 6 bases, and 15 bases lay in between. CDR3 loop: CATSANRELNGYTF. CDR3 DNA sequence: TGTGCCACCAGTGCTAACCGGGAGCTCAATGGCTACACCTTC.

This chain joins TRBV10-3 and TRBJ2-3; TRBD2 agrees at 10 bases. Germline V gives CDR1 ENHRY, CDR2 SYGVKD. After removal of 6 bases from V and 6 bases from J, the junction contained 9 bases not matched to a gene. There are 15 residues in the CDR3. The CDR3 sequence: CAIRASGGARDTQYF. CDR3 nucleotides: TGTGCCATCAGAGCCAGCGGGGGGGCCAGGGATACGCAGTATTTT.

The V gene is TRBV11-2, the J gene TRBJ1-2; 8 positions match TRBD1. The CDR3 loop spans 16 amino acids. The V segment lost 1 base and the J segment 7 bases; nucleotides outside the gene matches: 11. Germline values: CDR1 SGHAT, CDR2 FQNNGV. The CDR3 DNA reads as TGTGCCAGCAGCTTAGTCCGGACAGGGCTTTTCTCTGGCTACACCTTC. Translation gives CASSLVRTGLFSGYTF.

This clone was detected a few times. This CDR3 is CASTGANSYNEQFF. CDR3 DNA: TGTGCCAGCACTGGGGCTAACTCCTACAATGAGCAGTTCTTC. The chain employs TRBV6-5 and TRBJ2-1; D may be TRBD1 (5 bases). The CDR3 extends over 14 amino acids. Trimming cost V 7 bases and J 0 bases, with 10 bases left between them. Germline values: CDR1 MNHEY, CDR2 SVGAGI.

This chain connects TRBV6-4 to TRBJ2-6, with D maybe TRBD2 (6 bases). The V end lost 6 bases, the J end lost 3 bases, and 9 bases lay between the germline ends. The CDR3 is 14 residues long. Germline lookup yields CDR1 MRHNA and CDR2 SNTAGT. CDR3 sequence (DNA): TGTGCCAGCAGCAGTAGCGGTGGGGCCAACGTCCTGACTTTC. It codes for CASSSSGGANVLTF.

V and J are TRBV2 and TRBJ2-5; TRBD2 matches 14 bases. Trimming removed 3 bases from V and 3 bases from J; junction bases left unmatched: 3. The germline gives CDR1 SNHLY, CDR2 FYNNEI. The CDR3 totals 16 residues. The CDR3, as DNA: TGTGCCAGCAGTGAGGGGACTAGCGGGAGAGAAGAGACCCAGTACTTC. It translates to CASSEGTSGREETQYF.

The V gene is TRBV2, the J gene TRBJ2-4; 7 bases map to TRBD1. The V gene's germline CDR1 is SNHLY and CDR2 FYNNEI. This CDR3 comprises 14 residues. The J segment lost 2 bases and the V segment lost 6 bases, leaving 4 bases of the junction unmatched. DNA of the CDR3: TGTGCCAGCAGAGACAGGGTTTCCAAAAACATTCAGTACTTC. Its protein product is CASRDRVSKNIQYF. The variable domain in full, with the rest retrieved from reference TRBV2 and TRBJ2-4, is EPEVTQTPSHQVTQMGQEVILRCVPISNHLYFYWYRQILGQKVEFLVSFYNNEISEKSEIFDDQFSVERPDGSNFTLKIRSTKLEDSAMYFCASRDRVSKNIQYFGAGTRLSVL.

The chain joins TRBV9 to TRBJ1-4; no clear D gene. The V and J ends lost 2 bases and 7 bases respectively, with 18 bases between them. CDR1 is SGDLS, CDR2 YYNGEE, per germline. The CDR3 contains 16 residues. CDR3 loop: CASSVGPGGVGEKLFF. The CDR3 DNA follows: TGTGCCAGCAGCGTTGGGCCCGGCGGGGTCGGTGAAAAACTGTTTTTT. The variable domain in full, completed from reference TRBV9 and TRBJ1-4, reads DSGVTQTPKHLITATGQRVTLRCSPRSGDLSVYWYQQSLDQGLQFLIQYYNGEERAKGNILERFSAQQFPDLHSELNLSSLELGDSALYFCASSVGPGGVGEKLFFGSGTQLSVL.

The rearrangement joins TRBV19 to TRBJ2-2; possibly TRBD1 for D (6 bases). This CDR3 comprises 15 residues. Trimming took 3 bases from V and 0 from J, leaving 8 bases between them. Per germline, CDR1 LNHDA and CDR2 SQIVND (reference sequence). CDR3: CASSITGSNTGELFF. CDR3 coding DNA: TGTGCCAGTAGTATTACAGGGTCGAACACCGGGGAGCTGTTTTTT. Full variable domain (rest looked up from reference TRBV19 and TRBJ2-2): DGGITQSPKYLFRKEGQNVTLSCEQNLNHDAMYWYRQDPGQGLRLIYYSQIVNDFQKGDIAEGYSVSREKKESFPLTVTSAQKNPTAFYLCASSITGSNTGELFFGEGSRLTVL.

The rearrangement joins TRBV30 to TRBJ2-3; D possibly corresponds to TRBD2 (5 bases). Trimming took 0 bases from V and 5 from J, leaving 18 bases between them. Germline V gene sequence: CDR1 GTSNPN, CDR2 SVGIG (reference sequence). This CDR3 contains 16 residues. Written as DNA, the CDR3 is TGTGCCTGGAGTGTCGGAGCGGCGCGAGGTTTAGATACGCAGTATTTT. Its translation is CAWSVGAARGLDTQYF.

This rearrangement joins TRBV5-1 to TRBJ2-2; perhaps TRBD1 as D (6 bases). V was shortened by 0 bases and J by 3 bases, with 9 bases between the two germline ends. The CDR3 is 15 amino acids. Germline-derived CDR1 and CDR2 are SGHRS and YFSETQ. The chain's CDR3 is CASSLDRVHTGELFF. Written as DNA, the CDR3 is TGCGCCAGCAGCTTGGACAGGGTACACACCGGGGAGCTGTTTTTT.

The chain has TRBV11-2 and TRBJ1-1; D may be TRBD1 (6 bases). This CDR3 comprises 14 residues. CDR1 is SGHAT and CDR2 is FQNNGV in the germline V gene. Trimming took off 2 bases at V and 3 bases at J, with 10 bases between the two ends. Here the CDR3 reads CASSLRGGDTEAFF. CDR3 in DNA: TGTGCCAGCAGCTTAAGGGGGGGAGACACTGAAGCTTTCTTT.

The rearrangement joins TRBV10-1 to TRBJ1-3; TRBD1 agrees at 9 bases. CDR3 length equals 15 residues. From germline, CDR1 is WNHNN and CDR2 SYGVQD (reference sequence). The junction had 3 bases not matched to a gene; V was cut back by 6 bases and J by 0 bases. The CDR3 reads CASRDRGPSGNTIYF. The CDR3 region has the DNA TGCGCCAGCAGGGACAGGGGCCCCTCTGGAAACACCATATATTTT.

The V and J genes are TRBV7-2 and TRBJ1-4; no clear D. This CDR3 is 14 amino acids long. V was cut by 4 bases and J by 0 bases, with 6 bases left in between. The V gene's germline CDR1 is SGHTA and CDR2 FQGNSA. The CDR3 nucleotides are TGTGCCAGCAGCTCCGTTGCAACTAATGAAAAACTGTTTTTT. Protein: CASSSVATNEKLFF.

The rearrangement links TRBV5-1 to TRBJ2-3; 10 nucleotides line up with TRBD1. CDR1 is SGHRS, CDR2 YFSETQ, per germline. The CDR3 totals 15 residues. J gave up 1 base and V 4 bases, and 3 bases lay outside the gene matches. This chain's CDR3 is CASSTGTGGTDTQYF. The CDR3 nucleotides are TGCGCCAGCAGCACCGGGACAGGGGGCACAGATACGCAGTATTTT.

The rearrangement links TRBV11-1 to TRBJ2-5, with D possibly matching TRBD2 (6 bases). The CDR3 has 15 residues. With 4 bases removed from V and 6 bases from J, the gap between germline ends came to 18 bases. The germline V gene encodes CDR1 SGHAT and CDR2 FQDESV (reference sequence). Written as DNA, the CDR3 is TGTGCCAGCAGCTCCGAGCAGGGAGGCCGAAAGACCCAGTACTTC. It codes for CASSSEQGGRKTQYF.